This T cell receptor (beta chain) was found in a study of blood T cell repertoires in COVID-19. Study-level information: Samples came from the United States, Italy and Spain, spanning acute and convalescent COVID-19. Nucleic acid was either cDNA or gDNA, and it came from T cells, B-cell-depleted T cells, or PBMCs.

This clone appeared a single time. This CDR3 has 14 amino acids. V lost 0 bases, J lost 2 bases, and 8 bases lay in between. CDR1 is SGDLS and CDR2 is YYNGEE in the germline V gene. Methods used by the authors: Amplifying reference gene primers gave estimates of nucleated cell counts. Using immunoSEQ multiplex PCR, the repertoire was profiled, and TCRdb retains in-frame clones only, with some absent. That table gives V, J and clone size, and the DNA gave D and trimming. The sample shows approximately 76,000 clones, roughly nine tenths of them seen only once. This clonotype originated in an older woman with acute or convalescent COVID-19. Sequences were obtained from peripheral blood. The rearrangement joins TRBV9 to TRBJ2-5; TRBD1 might be the D (6 bases). The CDR3 sequence is CASSVGQAQETQYF. CDR3 nucleotides: TGTGCCAGCAGCGTAGGACAGGCGCAAGAGACCCAGTACTTC.